A selection of T cell receptor beta chains follows, all from one sample in a study of T cell responses to AZD1222 COVID-19 vaccine. Some clones are missing from TCRdb's copy, which holds only in-frame ones; the method was immunoSEQ multiplex PCR. The sample has 85,000 to 95,000 clones; 70% to 90% are singletons. Sequencing used peripheral blood, obtained 28 days after the second AZD1222 dose. These receptors came from an adult who received the AZD1222 COVID-19 vaccine. Both conserved end residues are part of each CDR3. A D gene is named only where the DNA matches it firmly.

J,V,D,length,CDR3
TRBJ1-1,TRBV7-9,NA,18,CASSYPRSRGGMNTEAFF
TRBJ1-2,TRBV14,NA,16,CASSQGGPAGYYGYTF
TRBJ1-1,TRBV6-1,NA,13,CASSETGTSEAFF
TRBJ1-4,TRBV27,NA,11,CASSKDKKLFF
TRBJ1-6,TRBV7-9,NA,18,CASSLSTGLRHYNSPLHF
TRBJ1-1,TRBV6-5,NA,14,CASSTDNRPTEAFF
TRBJ1-1,TRBV7-2,NA,13,CASSLIQGTEAFF
TRBJ1-6,TRBV4-3,NA,15,CASSQDPTGISPLHF
TRBJ1-1,TRBV5-6,NA,12,CASSLINAEAFF
TRBJ2-2,TRBV2,NA,14,CASIGLANTGELFF
TRBJ2-2,TRBV5-1,NA,15,CASSFRTENTGELFF
TRBJ1-5,TRBV6-1,NA,18,CASSEGPQGVGLNQPQHF
TRBJ2-1,TRBV11-3,NA,15,CASSSSWGARDKQFF
TRBJ2-5,TRBV10-2,TRBD2,15,CASSPLAGGRETQYF
TRBJ2-2,TRBV24-1,NA,14,CATSETRVTGELFF
TRBJ1-5,TRBV9,NA,14,CASSLGGGNQPQHF
TRBJ1-2,TRBV5-6,TRBD1,15,CASSLVEGGYYGYTF
TRBJ1-2,TRBV6-5,TRBD1,15,CASSHTGGAFGGYTF
TRBJ2-5,TRBV11-3,NA,14,CASSLGLYKETQYF
TRBJ1-1,TRBV7-3,TRBD1,14,CASSLGTANTEAFF
TRBJ1-2,TRBV2,NA,13,CASTSGESYGYTF
TRBJ2-2,TRBV6-5,TRBD1,16,CASSYGGDRVSGELFF
TRBJ2-7,TRBV11-2,NA,13,CASSLDRGDRQYF
TRBJ2-3,TRBV10-3,NA,15,CAISQGAVGTDTQYF
TRBJ1-3,TRBV7-6,NA,12,CASSNPGNTIYF
TRBJ2-1,TRBV29-1,NA,11,CSVTGRNEQFF
TRBJ1-4,TRBV27,NA,14,CASSLSGANEKLFF
TRBJ2-5,TRBV7-2,TRBD2,18,CASSQGLAGGRNQETQYF
TRBJ2-1,TRBV15,NA,13,CATSSARGTEQFF
TRBJ2-7,TRBV2,TRBD1,16,CASNGAGTGGTYEQYF
TRBJ2-7,TRBV10-2,NA,14,CASTLTASSYEQYF
TRBJ2-2,TRBV7-2,NA,13,CASSSFYTGELFF
TRBJ2-7,TRBV6-5,NA,14,CASSYSVKGYEQYF
TRBJ1-1,TRBV27,NA,13,CASSLFGFTEAFF
TRBJ1-3,TRBV7-6,NA,14,CASSSRGGGNTIYF
TRBJ2-2,TRBV5-1,TRBD1,15,CASSPQRGRVGELFF
TRBJ2-7,TRBV6-1,NA,15,CASSEWRRGGEEQYF
TRBJ2-4,TRBV19,NA,16,CASSILGAESKNIQYF
TRBJ2-7,TRBV12-3/TRBV12-4,NA,13,CASSFRVDYEQYF
TRBJ1-2,TRBV5-1,NA,15,CASSPVGVQSYGYTF
TRBJ2-4,TRBV6-5,NA,13,CASSLISSSIQYF
TRBJ2-3,TRBV3-1/TRBV3-2,NA,13,CASSRRGGDTQYF
TRBJ1-1,TRBV5-1,TRBD1,12,CATKGQGAEAFF
TRBJ2-1,TRBV30,TRBD1,15,CAWSGGQISYNEQFF
TRBJ1-2,TRBV5-5,NA,12,CASSLARGSYTF
TRBJ2-2,TRBV7-3,NA,11,CASSDTGELFF
TRBJ2-3,TRBV5-1,TRBD1,15,CASSLGTGITDTQYF
TRBJ2-5,TRBV5-1,TRBD2,17,CASSLVLAGGLKKTQYF
TRBJ2-3,TRBV19,TRBD2,18,CASMSGLAGGLRPDTQYF
TRBJ2-7,TRBV7-3,NA,19,CASSFWGLRKARACNEQYF
TRBJ2-1,TRBV7-6,NA,15,CASSLGGLINNEQFF
TRBJ1-6,TRBV7-8,TRBD1,16,CASRPEGTVETWTLHF
TRBJ1-2,TRBV9,NA,15,CASSGTGRRNYGYTF
TRBJ1-2,TRBV7-9,NA,14,CASSLGVGVYGYTF
TRBJ1-6,TRBV14,NA,14,CASSLGHAYSPLHF
TRBJ1-6,TRBV18,NA,16,CASGQDSILNNSPLHF
TRBJ1-3,TRBV15,NA,11,CATSPGNTIYF